This TCR beta chain was recovered during a study of identical twins. This clonotype was found many times. The antigen remains undetermined. Study-level points and caveats: Modeled out-of-frame TCR alpha sharing in monozygotic twins fell below observed levels. Insertions ran lower in abundant cord blood beta clonotypes, though not in memory repertoires. When twins shared out-of-frame alpha sequences, those sequences had excess low generation probability. Excess sharing by twins proved weaker in beta out-of-frame sequences.

MiXCR was run by TCRdb on the 5' RACE reads, yielding one entry per CDR3 protein. There are about 150,000 distinct CDR3 sequences in the sample; around 3.5% occur only once, and around 8% lies in the top ten. The source of this sequence is a man between 18 and 29 years old in good health. Specimen: memory T cells sorted from blood.

CDR3 amino acids: CASSLRDRGLYGYTF. The CDR3 coding sequence is TGTGCCAGCAGCCTTCGGGACAGGGGGCTCTATGGCTACACCTTC. The V call is TRBV7-8, the J call TRBJ1-2; TRBD1 aligns across 12 bases. Germline CDR1 SGHVS, CDR2 FQNEAQ. This CDR3 spans 15 amino acids. V gave up 5 bases and J gave up 4 bases; unmatched junction bases: 5.